These 3 T cell receptor beta chains came from one sample sequenced in a study of T-cell memory formation after mild COVID-19. TCRdb reprocessed the 5' RACE reads with MiXCR, giving one entry per CDR3 protein. The table shows roughly 450,000 distinct CDR3 sequences, with 15% to 20% occurring only once. The sample consisted of PBMCs or a T cell subset sorted from them (not recorded which). The receptor set was obtained from an adult woman who had mild COVID-19 (a few samples of this study predate the infection). Cell type and time point are not known.

This clonotype was counted a few times. Here the CDR3 DNA reads TGCAGCGCCACAGGGTCCGGAACAGATACGCAGTATTTT. Translation: CSATGSGTDTQYF. The chain is built from TRBV29-1 and TRBJ2-3; the D gene is possibly TRBD1 (6 bases). Between the trimmed V and J ends, which lost 7 bases and 3 bases, there was a span of 14 bases. CDR3 size: 13 residues. Germline V gene data show CDR1 as SQVTM and CDR2 as ANQGSEA.

This chain's CDR3 is CSAPGVGGDNSPLHF. The CDR3 bases are TGCAGTGCTCCCGGGGTAGGGGGGGACAATTCACCCCTCCACTTT. The V call is TRBV20-1, the J call TRBJ1-6; a possible D gene is TRBD1 (6 bases). Between the trimmed V and J ends, which lost 5 bases and 7 bases, there was a span of 18 bases. The CDR3 covers 15 residues. The germline gives CDR1 DFQATT, CDR2 SNEGSKA (reference sequence).

This rearrangement joins TRBV6-6 to TRBJ1-4; D is unclear. Germline assignment: CDR1 MNHNY and CDR2 SVGAGI (reference sequence). This CDR3 has 11 amino acids. Trimming took 7 bases from V and 6 from J, leaving 6 bases between them. In nucleotides, the CDR3 is TGTGCCAGCAAATCTGATGAAAAACTGTTTTTT. This codes for CASKSDEKLFF.